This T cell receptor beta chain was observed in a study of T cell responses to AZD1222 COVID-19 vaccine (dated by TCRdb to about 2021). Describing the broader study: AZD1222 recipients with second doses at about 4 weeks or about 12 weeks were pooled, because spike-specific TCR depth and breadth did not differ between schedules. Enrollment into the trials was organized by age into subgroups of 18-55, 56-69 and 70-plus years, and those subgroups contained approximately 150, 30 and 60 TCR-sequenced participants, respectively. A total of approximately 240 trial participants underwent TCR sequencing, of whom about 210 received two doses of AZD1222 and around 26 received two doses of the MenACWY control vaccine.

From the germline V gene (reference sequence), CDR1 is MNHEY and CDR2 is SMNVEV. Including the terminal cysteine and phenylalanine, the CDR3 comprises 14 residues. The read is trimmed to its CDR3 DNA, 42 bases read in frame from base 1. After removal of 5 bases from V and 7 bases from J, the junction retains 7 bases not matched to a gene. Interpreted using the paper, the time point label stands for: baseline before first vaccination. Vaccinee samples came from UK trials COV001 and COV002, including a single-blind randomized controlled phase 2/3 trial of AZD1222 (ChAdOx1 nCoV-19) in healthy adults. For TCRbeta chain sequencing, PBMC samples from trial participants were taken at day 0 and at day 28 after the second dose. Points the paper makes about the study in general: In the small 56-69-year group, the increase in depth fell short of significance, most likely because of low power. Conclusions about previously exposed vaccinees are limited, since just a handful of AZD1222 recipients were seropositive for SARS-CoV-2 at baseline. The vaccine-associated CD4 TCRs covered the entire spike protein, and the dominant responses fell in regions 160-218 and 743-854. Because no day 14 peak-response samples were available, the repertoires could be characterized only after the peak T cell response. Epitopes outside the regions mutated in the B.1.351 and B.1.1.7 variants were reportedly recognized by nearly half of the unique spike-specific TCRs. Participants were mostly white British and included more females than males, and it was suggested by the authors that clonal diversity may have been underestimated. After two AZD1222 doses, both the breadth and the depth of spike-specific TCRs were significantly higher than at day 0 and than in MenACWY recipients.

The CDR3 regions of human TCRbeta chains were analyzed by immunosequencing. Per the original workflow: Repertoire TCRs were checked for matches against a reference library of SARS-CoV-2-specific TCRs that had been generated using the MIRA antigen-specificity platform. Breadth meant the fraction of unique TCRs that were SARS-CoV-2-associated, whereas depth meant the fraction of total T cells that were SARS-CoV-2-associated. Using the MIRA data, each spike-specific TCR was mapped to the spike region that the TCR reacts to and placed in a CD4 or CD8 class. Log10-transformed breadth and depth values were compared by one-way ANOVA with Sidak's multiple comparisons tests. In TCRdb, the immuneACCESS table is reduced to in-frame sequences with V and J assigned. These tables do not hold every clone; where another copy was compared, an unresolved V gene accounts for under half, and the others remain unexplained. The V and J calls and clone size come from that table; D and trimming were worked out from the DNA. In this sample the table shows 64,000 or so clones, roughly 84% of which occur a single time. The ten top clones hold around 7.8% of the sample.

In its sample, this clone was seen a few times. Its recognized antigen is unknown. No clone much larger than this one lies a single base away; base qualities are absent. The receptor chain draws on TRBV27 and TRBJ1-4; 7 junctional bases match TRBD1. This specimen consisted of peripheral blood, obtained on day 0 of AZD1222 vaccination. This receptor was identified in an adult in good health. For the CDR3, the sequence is CASSKDRSVEKLFF. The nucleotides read TGTGCCAGCAGTAAGGACAGGTCCGTTGAAAAACTGTTTTTT.